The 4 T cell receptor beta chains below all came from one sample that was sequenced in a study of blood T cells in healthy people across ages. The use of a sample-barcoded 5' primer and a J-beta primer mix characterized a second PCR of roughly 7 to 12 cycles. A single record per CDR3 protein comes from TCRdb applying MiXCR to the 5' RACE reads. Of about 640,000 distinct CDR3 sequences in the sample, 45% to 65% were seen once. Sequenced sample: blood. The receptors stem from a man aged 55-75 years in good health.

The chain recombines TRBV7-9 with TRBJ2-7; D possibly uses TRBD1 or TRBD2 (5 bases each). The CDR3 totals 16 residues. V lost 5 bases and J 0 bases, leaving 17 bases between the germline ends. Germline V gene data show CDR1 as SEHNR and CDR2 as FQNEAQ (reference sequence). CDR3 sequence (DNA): TGTGCCAGCAGCCCCGTGGTAGGGGAGAGCTCCTACGAGCAGTACTTC. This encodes CASSPVVGESSYEQYF.

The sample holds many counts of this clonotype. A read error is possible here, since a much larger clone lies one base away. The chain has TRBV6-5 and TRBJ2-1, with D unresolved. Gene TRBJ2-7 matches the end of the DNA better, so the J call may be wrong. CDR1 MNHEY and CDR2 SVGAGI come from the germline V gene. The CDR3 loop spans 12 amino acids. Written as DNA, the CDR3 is TGTGCCAGCAGTCGCGGCTACAATGAGCAGTACTTC. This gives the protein CASSRGYNEQYF.

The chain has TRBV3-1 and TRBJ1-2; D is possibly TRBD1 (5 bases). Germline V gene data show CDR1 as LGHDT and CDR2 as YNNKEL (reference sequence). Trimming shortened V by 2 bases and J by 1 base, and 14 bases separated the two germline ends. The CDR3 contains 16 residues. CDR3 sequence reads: CASSQRGGSFNYGYTF. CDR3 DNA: TGTGCCAGCAGCCAAAGGGGAGGCTCCTTTAACTATGGCTACACCTTC.

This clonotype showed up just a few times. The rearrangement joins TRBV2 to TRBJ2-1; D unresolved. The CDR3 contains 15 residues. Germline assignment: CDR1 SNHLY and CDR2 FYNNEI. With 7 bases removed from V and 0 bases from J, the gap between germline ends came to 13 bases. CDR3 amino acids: CASTRSRYSYNEQFF. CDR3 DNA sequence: TGTGCCAGCACCCGATCCCGATACTCCTACAATGAGCAGTTCTTC.